This T cell receptor beta chain was profiled in a study of CD8 T cells in Susac syndrome. V was pared by 2 bases and J by 5 bases, with 20 bases of the junction left unmatched. The CDR3 has 19 amino acids. Germline values: CDR1 DFQATT, CDR2 SNEGSKA (reference sequence). RNA in amounts of roughly 0.5 to 1 ug was reverse transcribed with random hexamers. Amplification of TCR beta CDR3 used immunoSEQ multiplex PCR across 54 Vbeta and 13 Jbeta. TCRdb re-derived calls from the immunoSEQ multiplex PCR reads in MiXCR, one entry per CDR3 protein. The sample shows roughly 80,000 distinct CDR3 sequences, about 93% of them seen only once. To note about this clonotype: Its antigen is not known.

Study results and caveats: Acknowledgment was made by the study that its TCR sequencing and HLA analysis involved a relatively small number of individuals.

V gene TRBV20-1 combines with J gene TRBJ2-1, with 8 bases fitting TRBD2. The sample comprised CD4+ T cells from PBMCs. This clonotype was obtained from a human donor with Susac syndrome. CDR3 region: CSARSQIRVDSGNHNEQFF. CDR3 bases: TGCAGTGCTAGATCCCAGATCAGGGTGGATAGCGGGAACCACAATGAGCAGTTCTTC.